This entry lists 19 T cell receptor beta chains sequenced from one sample in a study of human T cells and chemical hapten exposure. Time point meaning: patch test 3, about 24 weeks after DPC sensitization. As to treatment: therapeutic diphenylcyclopropenone sensitization with weekly scalp DPC. Each CDR3 protein gets one entry after TCRdb re-called the RACE reads with MiXCR. The sample includes 50,000 or so distinct CDR3 sequences, 9.9% of them seen just once. The material sequenced was whole blood, taken in connection with sensitization to the hapten diphenylcyclopropenone (DPC). All receptors come from a middle-aged woman with alopecia areata. Some clones in this sample may be carry-over from other donors' samples.

The chain uses TRBV5-4 and TRBJ1-3, with D unclear. The CDR3 is 14 amino acids. CDR1 and CDR2 from the germline V gene are SGHNT and YYREEE (reference sequence). Trimming shortened V by 5 bases and J by 9 bases, and 18 bases separated the two germline ends. The CDR3 bases are TGTGCCAGCAGAGGTTTGCCCGCCGGCCGCACCATATATTTT. Translation: CASRGLPAGRTIYF.

There are many counts of this clonotype. The CDR3 protein is CSAINTGQGDGYTF. CDR3 sequence (DNA): TGCAGTGCCATCAATACGGGACAGGGAGATGGCTACACCTTC. The chain has TRBV20-1 and TRBJ1-2, with TRBD1 identical over 9 bases. Germline loops: CDR1 DFQATT, CDR2 SNEGSKA (reference sequence). There are 14 residues in the CDR3. The junction had 11 bases not matched to a gene; V was cut back by 6 bases and J by 6 bases.

The chain is built from TRBV30 and TRBJ2-6, with D maybe TRBD1 (6 bases). This CDR3 comprises 17 residues. Trimming cost V 0 bases and J 0 bases, with 12 bases left between them. Germline assignment: CDR1 GTSNPN and CDR2 SVGIG (reference sequence). CDR3 nucleotides: TGTGCCTGGAGTGTAACAGGGACCCACTCTGGGGCCAACGTCCTGACTTTC. Its translation: CAWSVTGTHSGANVLTF.

This clonotype was picked up many times. This chain joins TRBV12-3 or TRBV12-4 and TRBJ1-6; 8 positions agree with TRBD1. This CDR3 has 13 amino acids. V shed 4 bases and J 9 bases; nucleotides not matched to a gene: 2. Here the CDR3 reads CASSWTGPSPLHF. Written as DNA, the CDR3 is TGTGCCAGCAGTTGGACAGGGCCTTCACCCCTCCACTTT.

Comment on this clonotype: Germline is not matched at one junction end, which may reflect a read error. The CDR3 reads CASSLGLRGETQHF. The CDR3 DNA is TGTGCCAGCAGTTTAGGGCTCCGGGGGGAGACCCAGCACTTC. This chain connects TRBV28 to TRBJ2-5, with 7 bases identical to TRBD2. This CDR3 comprises 14 residues. The germline CDR1 and CDR2 sequences are MDHEN and SYDVKM.

This chain uses TRBV19 with TRBJ2-5; possibly TRBD2 for D (5 bases). The germline V and J ends were trimmed by 5 bases and 2 bases, with 12 bases remaining between them. Germline V gives CDR1 LNHDA, CDR2 SQIVND (reference sequence). The CDR3 is 14 residues long. In nucleotides, the CDR3 is TGTGCCAGTAGTTCTCGGACTCCACAAGAGACCCAGTACTTC. Its translation is CASSSRTPQETQYF.

This clonotype was seen repeatedly, ten times or more. This sequence joins TRBV7-8 and TRBJ2-7, with D perhaps TRBD1 or TRBD2 (7 bases each). The V gene lost 7 bases and the J gene lost 5 bases, with 24 bases spanning the gap. The CDR3 is made up of 16 amino acids. Germline assignment: CDR1 SGHVS and CDR2 FQNEAQ. CDR3 loop: CASTTRGDSPSDEQYF. The CDR3 DNA reads TGTGCCAGCACTACCCGGGGGGACAGCCCGTCGGACGAGCAGTACTTC.

The genes are TRBV11-3 and TRBJ2-1; D is ambiguous. The length of the CDR3 is 14 residues. CDR1 is SGHNT, CDR2 YENEEA, per germline. With 5 bases removed from V and 8 bases from J, the gap between germline ends came to 16 bases. CDR3 nucleotide sequence: TGTGCCAGCAGCCCTGGGTCCTCGGTTGATGAGCAGTTCTTC. It encodes CASSPGSSVDEQFF.

This clonotype was counted at least ten times. The rearrangement joins TRBV5-1 to TRBJ2-7; D is perhaps TRBD1 or TRBD2 (6 bases each). The CDR3 contains 14 residues. Trimming shortened V by 4 bases and J by 5 bases, and 16 bases separated the two germline ends. Germline V gene sequence: CDR1 SGHRS, CDR2 YFSETQ. In DNA, the CDR3 is TGCGCCAGCAGCCGAGGGGGGACCCTCGACGAGCAGTACTTC. Protein: CASSRGGTLDEQYF.

V usage is TRBV7-8 and J usage is TRBJ1-1, with a possible D match to TRBD1 (5 bases). The CDR3 runs 16 residues. The germline V and J ends were trimmed by 5 bases and 0 bases, with 16 bases remaining between them. Germline CDR1 SGHVS, CDR2 FQNEAQ. The CDR3, as DNA: TGTGCCAGCAGCCCCTACGCCAGGGTCATGAACACTGAAGCTTTCTTT. Its translation is CASSPYARVMNTEAFF.

In its sample, this clonotype was seen many times. The CDR3 DNA is TGTGCCAGCAGCTTAGGAGGCCTACCCACCGGGGAGCTGTTTTTT. Amino acid sequence: CASSLGGLPTGELFF. The chain recombines TRBV7-9 with TRBJ2-2; no clear D gene. The CDR3 is made up of 15 amino acids. Trimming took 1 base from V and 4 from J, leaving 10 bases between them. The germline gives CDR1 SEHNR, CDR2 FQNEAQ (reference sequence).

This clonotype was detected a few times. The chain joins TRBV3-1 to TRBJ2-7, with D maybe TRBD2 (5 bases). V was clipped by 4 bases and J by 7 bases, with 17 bases between them. CDR1 and CDR2 (germline): LGHDT, YNNKEL (reference sequence). CDR3 size: 14 residues. In DNA, the CDR3 is TGTGCCAGCAGCCCGGGATTTAACAGAGGGGAGCAGTACTTC. Protein product: CASSPGFNRGEQYF.

In its sample, this clonotype was seen many times. The CDR3: CASTESGNTIYF. The CDR3 region has the DNA TGTGCCAGTACCGAGTCTGGAAACACCATATATTTT. The J gene is TRBJ1-3, the V gene TRBV19; D call uncertain. V was pared by 7 bases and J by 1 base, with 5 bases between. This CDR3 contains 12 residues. Germline values: CDR1 LNHDA, CDR2 SQIVND (reference sequence).

This clonotype has ten or more counts. The chain joins TRBV6-2 or TRBV6-3 to TRBJ2-7; the D gene could be TRBD1 or TRBD2 (5 bases each). CDR1 MNHEY and CDR2 SVGEGT come from the germline V gene. This CDR3 region has 15 residues. V was cut by 7 bases and J by 4 bases, with 20 bases left in between. The CDR3 nucleotides read TGTGCCAGCAAGCAATCAAGGGACGACTTTTACGAGCAGTACTTC. This codes for CASKQSRDDFYEQYF.

This clonotype was detected many times. The chain has TRBV7-9 and TRBJ2-5, with D hard to call. V was trimmed by 5 bases and J by 3 bases, leaving 4 bases between them. Per the germline V gene, CDR1 is SEHNR and CDR2 is FQNEAQ (reference sequence). The CDR3 runs to 11 residues. This chain's CDR3 is CASSDKETQYF. The DNA of the CDR3 is TGTGCCAGCAGCGACAAAGAGACCCAGTACTTC.

This clonotype showed up many times. The gene calls are TRBV15 and TRBJ1-4; tentative D call: TRBD1 (6 bases). The CDR3 sequence is 15 residues long. Germline CDR1 LNHNV, CDR2 YYDKDF (reference sequence). Trimming removed 2 bases at V and 7 bases at J, with 14 bases between. CDR3 nucleotides: TGTGCCACCAGCAGAAACAGGGAAGGGGTTGAAAAACTGTTTTTT. Amino acids: CATSRNREGVEKLFF.

This clonotype was seen only a few times. The chain is built from TRBV5-1 and TRBJ2-5; no definite D call. Germline V CDR1 and CDR2: SGHRS, YFSETQ. The CDR3 has 15 amino acids. Trimming took off 4 bases at V and 4 bases at J, with 17 bases between the two ends. CDR3 DNA: TGCGCCAGCAGCGCCAACTTCCCCCAAGGAGAGACCCAGTACTTC. Translating it yields CASSANFPQGETQYF. The full variable domain, in which reference TRBV5-1 and TRBJ2-5 provide the parts outside the CDR3, is KAGVTQTPRYLIKTRGQQVTLSCSPISGHRSVSWYQQTPGQGLQFLFEYFSETQRNKGNFPGRFSGRQFSNSRSEMNVSTLELGDSALYLCASSANFPQGETQYFGPGTRLLVL.

This clonotype was observed at least ten times. V is TRBV7-6 and J is TRBJ1-6; unclear D gene. Between the trimmed V and J ends, which lost 2 bases and 7 bases, there was a span of 15 bases. In germline, CDR1 is SGHVS, CDR2 FNYEAQ. The CDR3 totals 16 residues. CDR3 nucleotide sequence: TGTGCCAGCAGCTTATGGAGCAGGTCGGAGAATTCACCCCTCCACTTT. It is translated as CASSLWSRSENSPLHF. Filled out from reference TRBV7-6 and TRBJ1-6, the complete variable domain reads GAGVSQSPRYKVTKRGQDVALRCDPISGHVSLYWYRQALGQGPEFLTYFNYEAQQDKSGLPNDRFSAERPEGSISTLTIQRTEQRDSAMYRCASSLWSRSENSPLHFGNGTRLTVT.

The V and J genes are TRBV12-3 or TRBV12-4 and TRBJ2-5, with 9 bases fitting TRBD1. The CDR3 loop spans 15 amino acids. The junction had 9 bases not matched to a gene; V was cut back by 5 bases and J by 5 bases. The CDR3 coding sequence is TGTGCCAGCAGTCAGGGACAGGGAAGGGAGGAGACCCAGTACTTC. Translation gives CASSQGQGREETQYF.